The 10 T cell receptor beta chains below come from one sample, sequenced in a study of cytotoxic CD8 clonotypes in ibrutinib-treated CLL. This table comes from immunoSEQ multiplex PCR, and its TCRdb copy is limited to in-frame clones, with some not included. The table has around 250,000 clones, less than 75% seen once; the top ten hold less than 20%. Sequenced here: PBMCs, sampled after 24 months of ibrutinib treatment. The source is a human donor with chronic lymphocytic leukemia.

V is TRBV6-5 and J is TRBJ2-6; D gene uncertain. Germline CDR1 and CDR2: MNHEY and SVGAGI. V lost 2 bases and J 4 bases, leaving 3 bases between the germline ends. CDR3 length equals 13 residues. CDR3 sequence reads: CASSYTGANVLTF. CDR3 DNA: TGTGCCAGCAGTTACACCGGGGCCAACGTCCTGACTTTC.

The genes are TRBV20-1 and TRBJ2-7; no firm D call. The germline V gene encodes CDR1 DFQATT and CDR2 SNEGSKA (reference sequence). This CDR3 is 11 amino acids long. Trimming removed 4 bases at V and 0 bases at J, with 4 bases between. The DNA for the CDR3 is TGCAGTGCTATTAGCTCCTACGAGCAGTACTTC. Protein sequence: CSAISSYEQYF.

V is TRBV7-2 and J is TRBJ1-1; tentatively, D is TRBD1 (5 bases). V was pared by 1 base and J by 0 bases, with 18 bases between. Germline values: CDR1 SGHTA, CDR2 FQGNSA. The CDR3 covers 18 residues. The CDR3 region has the DNA TGTGCCAGCAGCTTAGTACCTCAGGGATCTACTATGAACACTGAAGCTTTCTTT. It is translated as CASSLVPQGSTMNTEAFF.

A few counts support this clone. The chain joins TRBV19 to TRBJ1-5; tentative D call: TRBD1 (5 bases). Germline CDR1 is LNHDA and CDR2 is SQIVND (reference sequence). V lost 8 bases and J 10 bases, leaving 21 bases between the germline ends. CDR3 length: 14 residues. Here the CDR3 DNA reads TGTGCCAGTCACGCCGGGGACTGGGGAAGACCCCAGCATTTT. This sequence encodes CASHAGDWGRPQHF.

The chain carries TRBV9 and TRBJ2-3, with 10 nucleotides matching TRBD1. V shed 4 bases and J 6 bases; nucleotides not matched to a gene: 11. CDR1 SGDLS and CDR2 YYNGEE come from the germline V gene. This CDR3 comprises 16 residues. The CDR3 coding sequence is TGTGCCAGCAGCCATTTCGCCGGGACAGGGGAGGATACGCAGTATTTT. Translated: CASSHFAGTGEDTQYF.

The rearrangement links TRBV19 to TRBJ1-4; D call uncertain. With 5 bases removed from V and 7 bases from J, the gap between germline ends came to 8 bases. Germline CDR1 is LNHDA and CDR2 is SQIVND (reference sequence). The CDR3 has 12 residues. This CDR3 is CASSRSGEKLFF. In DNA, the CDR3 is TGTGCCAGTAGTCGGTCCGGTGAAAAACTGTTTTTT.

The chain combines TRBV2 with TRBJ2-1; D gene uncertain. The CDR3 contains 14 residues. Germline V CDR1 and CDR2: SNHLY, FYNNEI. V lost 10 bases and J 6 bases, leaving 19 bases between the germline ends. The CDR3 spells CATQMETRSNEQFF. CDR3 sequence (DNA): TGTGCCACACAAATGGAGACTCGGAGCAATGAGCAGTTCTTC.

This clone was recorded a few times. This chain uses TRBV12-5 with TRBJ2-5, with D maybe TRBD1 (6 bases). The germline V and J ends were trimmed by 7 bases and 1 base, with 19 bases remaining between them. Germline CDR1 LGHNT, CDR2 FRNRAP. The CDR3 length is 16 residues. Here the CDR3 reads CASAVWNQGLQETQYF. CDR3 DNA: TGTGCTAGTGCCGTTTGGAACCAGGGGCTCCAAGAGACCCAGTACTTC.

Only a few counts were recorded for this clone. The rearrangement links TRBV14 to TRBJ2-5; 8 bases agree with TRBD2. The V gene end was trimmed by 4 bases and the J gene end by 3 bases; junction bases not matched to a gene: 1. This CDR3 region has 13 residues. The germline V gene encodes CDR1 SGHDN and CDR2 FVKESK. In DNA form, the CDR3 reads TGTGCCAGCAGCCCGGGGGGGAAAGAGACCCAGTACTTC. This codes for CASSPGGKETQYF.

About this clone: At one of its ends the junction is not consistent with the germline gene, which may arise from a read error. This chain joins TRBV9 and TRBJ1-1, with D hard to call. The CDR3 has 9 amino acids. CDR1 is SGDLS, CDR2 YYNGEE, per germline. CDR3 loop: CASSVVVLF. For the CDR3, the DNA is TGTGCCAGCAGCGTAGTAGTCCTCTTT.